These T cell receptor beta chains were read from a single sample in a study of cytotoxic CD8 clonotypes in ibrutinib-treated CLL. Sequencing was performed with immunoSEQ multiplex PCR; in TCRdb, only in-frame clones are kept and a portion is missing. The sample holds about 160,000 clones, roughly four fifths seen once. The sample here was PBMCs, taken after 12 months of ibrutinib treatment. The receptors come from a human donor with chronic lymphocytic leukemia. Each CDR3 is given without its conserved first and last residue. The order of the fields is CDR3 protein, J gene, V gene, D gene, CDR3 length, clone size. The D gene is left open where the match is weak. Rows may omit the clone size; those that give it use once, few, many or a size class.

CDR3aa: ASSPLTGQGGGGYT
j_gene: TRBJ1-2
v_gene: TRBV18
d_gene: TRBD1
len: 14
abundance: .

CDR3aa: ASSELTTGGSYEQY
j_gene: TRBJ2-7
v_gene: TRBV6-1
d_gene: TRBD1
len: 14
abundance: .

CDR3aa: ASSSSGTFLEQY
j_gene: TRBJ2-7
v_gene: TRBV28
d_gene: .
len: 12
abundance: many

CDR3aa: ASSVVPDQTEAF
j_gene: TRBJ1-1
v_gene: TRBV9
d_gene: .
len: 12
abundance: .

CDR3aa: ASSTSRGGLTDTQY
j_gene: TRBJ2-3
v_gene: TRBV19
d_gene: .
len: 14
abundance: .

CDR3aa: ASSEDGYGYT
j_gene: TRBJ1-2
v_gene: TRBV4-2
d_gene: .
len: 10
abundance: .

CDR3aa: ASSEFGGTQY
j_gene: TRBJ2-5
v_gene: TRBV10-2
d_gene: .
len: 10
abundance: .

CDR3aa: ASSHKTGATEAF
j_gene: TRBJ1-1
v_gene: TRBV6-5
d_gene: TRBD1
len: 12
abundance: .

CDR3aa: ASSLALADTQY
j_gene: TRBJ2-3
v_gene: TRBV5-4
d_gene: .
len: 11
abundance: .

CDR3aa: AISDGSGGSYNEQF
j_gene: TRBJ2-1
v_gene: TRBV10-3
d_gene: TRBD2
len: 14
abundance: .

CDR3aa: ASSKQGATEQY
j_gene: TRBJ2-7
v_gene: TRBV6-5
d_gene: TRBD1
len: 11
abundance: .

CDR3aa: ASSPGLAGLGEQY
j_gene: TRBJ2-7
v_gene: TRBV4-3
d_gene: TRBD2
len: 13
abundance: .

CDR3aa: ASSPRVASPLH
j_gene: TRBJ1-6
v_gene: TRBV5-5
d_gene: .
len: 11
abundance: .

CDR3aa: ASSYRQGYSEQY
j_gene: TRBJ2-7
v_gene: TRBV6-5
d_gene: .
len: 12
abundance: .

CDR3aa: ASSQEDRTGGLYSNQPQH
j_gene: TRBJ1-5
v_gene: TRBV4-2
d_gene: TRBD1
len: 18
abundance: once

CDR3aa: ASSRRSGEGQETQY
j_gene: TRBJ2-5
v_gene: TRBV4-1
d_gene: .
len: 14
abundance: .

CDR3aa: ASSSQAGEAYEQY
j_gene: TRBJ2-7
v_gene: TRBV7-2
d_gene: TRBD2
len: 13
abundance: .

CDR3aa: ASSLLNMYGYT
j_gene: TRBJ1-2
v_gene: TRBV7-6
d_gene: .
len: 11
abundance: .

CDR3aa: ASSVSGDLYTDTQY
j_gene: TRBJ2-3
v_gene: TRBV9
d_gene: .
len: 14
abundance: once

CDR3aa: ASSLAVVKGTQY
j_gene: TRBJ2-5
v_gene: TRBV7-6
d_gene: .
len: 12
abundance: .

CDR3aa: ASSLAVGGGLTEAF
j_gene: TRBJ1-1
v_gene: TRBV7-2
d_gene: TRBD1
len: 14
abundance: .

CDR3aa: ASSPGPPSDEQY
j_gene: TRBJ2-7
v_gene: TRBV6-1
d_gene: .
len: 12
abundance: .

CDR3aa: ASSSKGTEAF
j_gene: TRBJ1-1
v_gene: TRBV27
d_gene: .
len: 10
abundance: few